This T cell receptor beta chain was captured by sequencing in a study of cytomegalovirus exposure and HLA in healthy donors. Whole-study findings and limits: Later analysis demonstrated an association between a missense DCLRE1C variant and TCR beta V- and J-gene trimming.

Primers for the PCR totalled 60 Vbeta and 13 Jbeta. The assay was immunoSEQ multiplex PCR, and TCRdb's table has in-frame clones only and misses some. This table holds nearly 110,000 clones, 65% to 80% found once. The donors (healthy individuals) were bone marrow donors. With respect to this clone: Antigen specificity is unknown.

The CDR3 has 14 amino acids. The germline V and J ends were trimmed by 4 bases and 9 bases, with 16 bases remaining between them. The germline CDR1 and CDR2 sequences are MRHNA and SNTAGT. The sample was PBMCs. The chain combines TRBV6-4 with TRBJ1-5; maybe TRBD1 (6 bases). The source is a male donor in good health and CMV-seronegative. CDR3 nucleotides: TGTGCCAGCAGTGCGGCACAGGGTGTGGGGCCCCAGCATTTT. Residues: CASSAAQGVGPQHF.